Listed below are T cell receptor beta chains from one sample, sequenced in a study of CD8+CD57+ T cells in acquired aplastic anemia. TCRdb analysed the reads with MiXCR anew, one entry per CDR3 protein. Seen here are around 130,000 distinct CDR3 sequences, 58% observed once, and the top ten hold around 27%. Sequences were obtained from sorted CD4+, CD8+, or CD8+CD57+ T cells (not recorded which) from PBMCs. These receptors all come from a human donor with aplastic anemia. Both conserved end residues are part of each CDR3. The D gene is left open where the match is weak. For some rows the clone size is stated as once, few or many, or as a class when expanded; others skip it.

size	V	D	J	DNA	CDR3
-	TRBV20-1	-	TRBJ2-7	TGCAGTGCTAGAGATACGACAGACTACGAGCAGTACTTC	CSARDTTDYEQYF
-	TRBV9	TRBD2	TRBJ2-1	TGTGCCAGCAGCGTAGGCACTAGCGGGGCGGGTGAGCAGTTCTTC	CASSVGTSGAGEQFF
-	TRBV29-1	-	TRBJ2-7	TGCAGCGTCGGGGTAGGGTACGAGCAGTACTTC	CSVGVGYEQYF
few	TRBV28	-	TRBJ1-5	TGTGCCAGCAGCTCCACAGGGATCGATCAGCCCCAGCATTTT	CASSSTGIDQPQHF
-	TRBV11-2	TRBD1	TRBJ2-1	TGTGCCAGCAGCTTTCCGGACAGGGAGCCCTACAATGAGCAGTTCTTC	CASSFPDREPYNEQFF
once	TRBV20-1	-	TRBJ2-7	TGCAGTGCTAGAGATCAGGGGACCGCGAACACCTACGAGCAGTACTTC	CSARDQGTANTYEQYF
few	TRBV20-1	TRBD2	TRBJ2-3	TGCAGTGCTAGCCCGGGACTAGCTTGGGATACGCAGTATTTT	CSASPGLAWDTQYF
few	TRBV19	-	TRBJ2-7	TGTGCCAGTAGTATTTCTGCTAACGACTACGAGCAGTACTTC	CASSISANDYEQYF
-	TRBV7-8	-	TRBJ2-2	TGTGCCAGCAGCAAACTGAACACCGGGGAGCTGTTTTTT	CASSKLNTGELFF
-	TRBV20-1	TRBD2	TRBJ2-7	TGCAGTGCTAGAGATGGACTAGCGGGGGGCATTAGCTCCTACGAGCAGTACTTC	CSARDGLAGGISSYEQYF
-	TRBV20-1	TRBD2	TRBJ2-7	TGCAGTGCCAGCCCAAGCGGGACTCAGGCACGCGAGCAGTACTTC	CSASPSGTQAREQYF
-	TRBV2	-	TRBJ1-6	TGTGCCAGCAGTGAGCCCAAGGGTGGCTCACCCCTCCACTTT	CASSEPKGGSPLHF
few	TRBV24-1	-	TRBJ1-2	TGTGCCACCAGTGATCAACCTCAGGGCAATGGCTACACCTTC	CATSDQPQGNGYTF